The 19 T cell receptor beta chains in this list originate from one sample, sequenced in a study of post-analysis software for immune sequencing data. These TCRs are of unknown antigen specificity. The library was made from cDNA and included unique molecular identifiers. TCRdb itself ran the PCR reads through MiXCR, one entry per CDR3 protein. The data show more than 500,000 distinct CDR3 sequences, with 30% to 40% seen just once and around 6.1% held by the top ten. General study findings and limits: Patients had higher frequencies than controls of roughly 5 TRBV segments, including TRBV5-6, TRBV5-1 and TRBV20-1.

The sequenced sample consisted of blood. These receptors came from a girl younger than 18 with multiple sclerosis.

Notes on this clonotype: This may come from a read error, since a much larger clone is one base off. The CDR3 coding sequence is TGTGCCAGCGCCCTTCAAGGGGGGAAAGAGACCCAGTTCTTC. Residues: CASALQGGKETQFF. V usage is TRBV12-3 or TRBV12-4 and J usage is TRBJ2-1; D assignment may be TRBD1 or TRBD2 (6 bases each). This CDR3 comprises 14 residues. V lost 8 bases and J lost 13, with 24 bases in between.

Turning to this clonotype: A read error may explain this, as a much larger clone is one base away. CDR3 nucleotide sequence: TGCAGTGCCGCAATGATCTCCGGGACAGGGAAGAGAACCAGCAGTCAGCCCCAGCATTTT. Amino acid sequence: CSAAMISGTGKRTSSQPQHF. The gene calls are TRBV20-1 and TRBJ1-5; 9 nucleotides line up with TRBD1. This CDR3 region has 20 residues. Germline lookup yields CDR1 DFQATT and CDR2 SNEGSKA (reference sequence).

This clonotype was counted ten times or more. CDR3 bases: TGTGCCAGCAGCTTAATGGGAAGAGAGACCCAGTACTTC. This encodes CASSLMGRETQYF. This sequence joins TRBV5-5 and TRBJ2-5; no definite D call. Germline V gene data show CDR1 as SGHKS and CDR2 as YYEKEE (reference sequence). The ends were cut back, 2 bases at V and 4 bases at J, with 9 bases in the middle. The CDR3 is 13 amino acids.

This clonotype was seen a handful of times. The CDR3 sequence is CSARPGTGDDLAKNIQYF. For the CDR3, the DNA is TGCAGTGCTCGACCGGGGACAGGGGACGACCTAGCCAAAAACATTCAGTACTTC. The rearrangement joins TRBV20-1 to TRBJ2-4, with 10 positions matching TRBD1. The CDR3 is 18 residues long. From germline, CDR1 is DFQATT and CDR2 SNEGSKA (reference sequence). J lost 0 bases, V lost 5 bases, and 13 bases had no gene match.

The chain recombines TRBV6-5 with TRBJ1-1; 7 positions match TRBD1. From germline, CDR1 is MNHEY and CDR2 SVGAGI. J lost 8 bases, V lost 4 bases, and 7 bases had no gene match. The CDR3 extends over 13 amino acids. CDR3 sequence (DNA): TGTGCCAGCAGTTCCCGAGGGACAGACGAAGCTTTCTTT. The encoded protein is CASSSRGTDEAFF.

The table lists this clonotype with a few counts. This chain joins TRBV6-1 and TRBJ2-1; 14 bases agree with TRBD2. Germline assignment: CDR1 MNHNS and CDR2 SASEGT. The V segment lost 4 bases and the J segment 0 bases; nucleotides outside the gene matches: 8. The CDR3 length is 19 residues. The CDR3 DNA is TGTGCCAGCAGTGCTAGGACTAGCGGGGGGTCGAGCTCCTACAATGAGCAGTTCTTC. Encoded protein: CASSARTSGGSSSYNEQFF.

This clonotype came up a few times. This chain connects TRBV20-1 to TRBJ2-5; 7 bases match TRBD2. Germline-derived CDR1 and CDR2 are DFQATT and SNEGSKA (reference sequence). The CDR3 loop spans 14 amino acids. V shed 4 bases and J 0 bases; nucleotides not matched to a gene: 5. The CDR3 sequence is CSATERGYQETQYF. For the CDR3, the DNA is TGCAGTGCTACCGAGCGGGGCTACCAAGAGACCCAGTACTTC.

This clonotype was counted a few times. This chain links TRBV28 with TRBJ2-3; 7 bases agree with TRBD1. The V segment lost 7 bases and the J segment 2 bases; nucleotides outside the gene matches: 9. The CDR3 is 15 amino acids. In germline, CDR1 is MDHEN, CDR2 SYDVKM. CDR3 in DNA: TGTGCCAGCACCTCCCGGGACAGAAACACAGATACGCAGTATTTT. Amino acid sequence: CASTSRDRNTDTQYF.

The chain couples TRBV16 to TRBJ2-7; TRBD2 might be the D (5 bases). Germline CDR1 KGHSY, CDR2 FQNENV. The CDR3 loop spans 15 amino acids. Trimming took off 3 bases at V and 2 bases at J, with 14 bases between the two ends. This chain's CDR3 is CASSHPGQEAYEQYF. The CDR3 bases are TGTGCCAGCAGCCACCCGGGCCAGGAGGCCTACGAGCAGTACTTC.

The chain uses TRBV25-1 and TRBJ2-2; no reliable D call. This CDR3 contains 16 residues. CDR1 is MGHDK, CDR2 SYGVNS, per germline. Trimming removed 1 base at V and 7 bases at J, with 16 bases between. The CDR3 sequence: CASSESPWGFHGELFF. The CDR3 DNA follows: TGTGCCAGCAGTGAATCTCCCTGGGGTTTTCACGGGGAGCTGTTTTTT.

The chain employs TRBV14 and TRBJ2-3; maybe TRBD2 (5 bases). The ends were cut back, 1 base at V and 7 bases at J, with 6 bases in the middle. The length of the CDR3 is 12 residues. Germline lookup yields CDR1 SGHDN and CDR2 FVKESK. Here the CDR3 reads CASSQAGYTQYF. The CDR3 bases are TGTGCCAGCAGCCAAGCGGGGTATACGCAGTATTTT. The full variable domain, with the rest looked up from reference TRBV14 and TRBJ2-3, is EAGVTQFPSHSVIEKGQTVTLRCDPISGHDNLYWYRRVMGKEIKFLLHFVKESKQDESGMPNNRFLAERTGGTYSTLKVQPAELEDSGVYFCASSQAGYTQYFGPGTRLTVL.

In its sample, this clonotype was seen once. CDR3 amino acids: CSASSRGEPYEQYF. DNA for the CDR3: TGCAGTGCTAGTTCCAGGGGGGAACCCTACGAGCAGTACTTC. The chain uses TRBV20-1 and TRBJ2-7; TRBD1 is a possible D gene (7 bases). Per the germline V gene, CDR1 is DFQATT and CDR2 is SNEGSKA (reference sequence). With 3 bases removed from V and 2 bases from J, the gap between germline ends came to 14 bases. CDR3 length equals 14 residues.

This chain connects TRBV29-1 to TRBJ2-1; no definite D call. The CDR3 spans 11 residues. Germline lookup yields CDR1 SQVTM and CDR2 ANQGSEA. V shed 2 bases and J shed 14 bases, with 13 bases lying between them. The CDR3 sequence: CSVEWTALEFF. Written as DNA, the CDR3 is TGCAGCGTTGAATGGACGGCTCTGGAGTTCTTC.

The chain links TRBV24-1 to TRBJ1-2, with D unclear. V lost 3 bases to trimming and J lost 6 bases, with 13 bases between them. The CDR3 contains 14 residues. CDR1 KGHDR and CDR2 SFDVKD come from the germline V gene. Written as DNA, the CDR3 is TGTGCCACCAGTGATCTCAGTCAGCGGGATGGCTACACCTTC. It specifies CATSDLSQRDGYTF.

This clonotype was recorded many times. The genes are TRBV7-6 and TRBJ2-7; 11 bases are a match to TRBD1. CDR1 SGHVS and CDR2 FNYEAQ come from the germline V gene. The CDR3 length is 15 residues. Unmatched junction bases numbered 5, after V lost 1 base and J lost 6 bases. This CDR3 is CASSLGTGGIGEQYF. The CDR3 nucleotides read TGTGCCAGCAGCTTAGGGACAGGGGGCATAGGCGAGCAGTACTTC.

This chain connects TRBV7-9 to TRBJ1-2; weak D call: TRBD1 (5 bases). CDR1 and CDR2 (germline): SEHNR, FQNEAQ (reference sequence). Trimming removed 1 base at V and 7 bases at J, with 16 bases between. The CDR3 sequence is 15 residues long. CDR3 DNA sequence: TGTGCCAGCAGCTTAGTGACAGCTTCCCTTCGTGGCTACACCTTC. It is translated as CASSLVTASLRGYTF.

The chain has TRBV10-3 and TRBJ1-1; D remains ambiguous. CDR1 and CDR2 (germline): ENHRY, SYGVKD. The CDR3 totals 14 residues. V was shortened by 2 bases and J by 2 bases, with 9 bases between the two germline ends. CDR3 in amino acids: CAISESRSNTEAFF. For the CDR3, the DNA is TGTGCCATCAGTGAGAGCAGGAGCAACACTGAAGCTTTCTTT.

The chain employs TRBV9 and TRBJ2-7, with D perhaps matching TRBD1 (6 bases). V was trimmed by 3 bases and J by 1 base, leaving 11 bases between them. Germline V gives CDR1 SGDLS, CDR2 YYNGEE. The CDR3 spans 14 residues. The CDR3 spells CASSAGTKSYEQYF. The CDR3 DNA reads as TGTGCCAGCAGCGCCGGGACAAAATCCTACGAGCAGTACTTC. The full variable domain, its missing parts supplied by reference TRBV9 and TRBJ2-7, is DSGVTQTPKHLITATGQRVTLRCSPRSGDLSVYWYQQSLDQGLQFLIQYYNGEERAKGNILERFSAQQFPDLHSELNLSSLELGDSALYFCASSAGTKSYEQYFGPGTRLTVT.

This clonotype was picked up a small number of times. J is TRBJ2-7 and V is TRBV7-2; no reliable D call. The CDR3 has 15 amino acids. Trimming took off 1 base at V and 3 bases at J, with 13 bases between the two ends. The V gene's germline CDR1 is SGHTA and CDR2 FQGNSA. This chain's CDR3 is CASSLDPGPYYEQYF. The CDR3 DNA follows: TGTGCCAGCAGCTTAGATCCCGGTCCATACTACGAGCAGTACTTC. Together with reference TRBV7-2 and TRBJ2-7, the CDR3 gives the full variable domain: GAGVSQSPSNKVTEKGKDVELRCDPISGHTALYWYRQSLGQGLEFLIYFQGNSAPDKSGLPSDRFSAERTGGSVSTLTIQRTQQEDSAVYLCASSLDPGPYYEQYFGPGTRLTVT.